This T cell receptor beta chain comes out of a study of shared clonotypes between healthy human individuals. The wider study: The people who gave samples were two women and a few men aged 18 to 49. General study points: In having few donors, the study represented limited genetic and exposure-history diversity. Four donors shared approximately 5% of their naive CD4 clonotypes.

Notes on this clone: Its specificity is unknown.

The germline gives CDR1 MDHEN, CDR2 SYDVKM. The CDR3 has 15 residues. Germline trimming cut 7 bases from V and 7 bases from J; bases unmatched to any gene: 11. Sequencing used immunoSEQ multiplex PCR; TCRdb keeps in-frame clones, though not all of them. The sample has under 1,100,000 clones, approximately 80% seen once; the top ten hold 0.6% to 0.7%. Sequences were obtained from memory CD4+ T cells from PBMCs. The subset denotes: CD45RA-negative fraction. The chain links TRBV28 to TRBJ2-3, with 10 nucleotides matching TRBD2. The sequence came from a man younger than 35 in good health. Some clones in this sample may be carry-over from other donors' samples. CDR3 coding DNA: TGTGCCAGCATTCTCGTAGCGGGAGGATCAAATACGCAGTATTTT. This gives the protein CASILVAGGSNTQYF.